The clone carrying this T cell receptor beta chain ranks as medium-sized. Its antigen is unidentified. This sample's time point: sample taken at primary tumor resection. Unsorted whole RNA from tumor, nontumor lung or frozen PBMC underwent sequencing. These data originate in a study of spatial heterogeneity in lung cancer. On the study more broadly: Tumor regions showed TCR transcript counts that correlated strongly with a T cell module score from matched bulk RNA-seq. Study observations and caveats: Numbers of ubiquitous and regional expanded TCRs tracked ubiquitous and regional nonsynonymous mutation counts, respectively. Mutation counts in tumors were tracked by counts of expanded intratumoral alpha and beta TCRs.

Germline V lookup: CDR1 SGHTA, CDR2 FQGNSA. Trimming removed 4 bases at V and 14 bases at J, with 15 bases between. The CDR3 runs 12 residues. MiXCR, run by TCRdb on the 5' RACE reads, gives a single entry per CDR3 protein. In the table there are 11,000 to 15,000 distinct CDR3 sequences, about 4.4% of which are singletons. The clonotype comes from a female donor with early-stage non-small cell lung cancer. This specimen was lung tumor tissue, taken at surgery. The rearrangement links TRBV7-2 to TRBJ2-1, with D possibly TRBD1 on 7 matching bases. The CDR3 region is CASSSPGGTEFF. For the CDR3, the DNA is TGTGCCAGCAGCTCCCCAGGGGGGACGGAGTTCTTC.